Reported below is one TCR beta chain. TCRdb's table, derived via immunoSEQ multiplex PCR, lists solely in-frame clones and lacks some. The data hold around 990,000 clones, with 60% to 85% observed a single time. The germline gives CDR1 GTSNPN, CDR2 SVGIG (reference sequence). This CDR3 spans 11 amino acids. V lost 5 bases and J 0 bases, leaving 4 bases between the germline ends. The sample comes from a study of shared clonotypes between healthy human individuals. Sequencing was carried out using memory CD4+ T cells from PBMCs. The subset is: CD45RA-negative fraction. J is TRBJ1-1 and V is TRBV30; no definite D call. This clonotype was obtained from a man aged 18 to 30 in good health. Some clones in this sample may be carry-over from other donors' samples. The CDR3 DNA is TGTGCCTGGTTGTTGAACACTGAAGCTTTCTTT. This encodes CAWLLNTEAFF.